This TCR beta chain was captured in a study of T cell repertoires in cytomegalovirus infection. Study outcomes and limitations: Within the response measured ex vivo, HLA-C-restricted CMV-specific TCR beta clonotypes were dominant. Identification of carriers of CMV plus the relevant HLA was performed using cumulative public TCR beta family frequency.

This clonotype has ten or more counts. Its antigen is currently unknown. With V trimmed by 5 bases and J by 8 bases, 11 bases remained unmatched. This CDR3 region has 15 residues. Germline CDR1 and CDR2: SGHVS and FNYEAQ. Via MiXCR, TCRdb re-called the reads, giving one row per CDR3 protein. This sample has some 320,000 distinct CDR3 sequences, with approximately 9.5% found just once. The sequencing input was PBMCs. This chain connects TRBV7-6 to TRBJ2-1; 8 bases match TRBD2. This TCR came from a human donor in good health (CMV status not recorded). Some clones in this sample may be carry-over from other donors' samples. CDR3 nucleotide sequence: TGTGCCAGCAGCCCCGGGCGGGGGGCAGGCTATGAGCAGTTCTTC. Encoded protein: CASSPGRGAGYEQFF.